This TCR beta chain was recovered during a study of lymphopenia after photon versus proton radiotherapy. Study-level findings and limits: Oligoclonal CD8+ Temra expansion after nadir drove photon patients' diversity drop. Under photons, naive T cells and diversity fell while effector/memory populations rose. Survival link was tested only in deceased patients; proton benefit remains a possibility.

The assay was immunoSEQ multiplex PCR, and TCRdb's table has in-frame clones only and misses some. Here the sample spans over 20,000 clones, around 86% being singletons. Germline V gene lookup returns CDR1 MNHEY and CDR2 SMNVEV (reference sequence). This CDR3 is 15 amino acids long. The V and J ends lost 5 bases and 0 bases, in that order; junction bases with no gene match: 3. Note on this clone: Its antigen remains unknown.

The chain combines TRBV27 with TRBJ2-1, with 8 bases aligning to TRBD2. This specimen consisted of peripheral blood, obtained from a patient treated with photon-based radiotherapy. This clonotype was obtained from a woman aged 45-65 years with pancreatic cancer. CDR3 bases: TGTGCCAGCAGTCCCGGGGGGGGCTCCTACAATGAGCAGTTCTTC. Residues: CASSPGGGSYNEQFF.